The 4 T cell receptor beta chains presented below share a single source sample, sequenced in a study of blood T cell repertoires in COVID-19. Repertoires were generated with immunoSEQ multiplex PCR, while TCRdb's copy carries only in-frame clones and drops some. Of some 15,000 clones detected, approximately 90% appear once; the ten largest clones hold 4.5% to 6%. Sequenced: peripheral blood. The receptors shown here come from a human donor in a cohort sampled during active COVID-19.

This chain connects TRBV30 to TRBJ1-4, with D hard to call. The CDR3 is 13 residues long. Deletions cut 0 bases from V and 7 bases from J, with 9 bases between. The germline gives CDR1 GTSNPN, CDR2 SVGIG (reference sequence). The CDR3 nucleotides are TGTGCCTGGAGTGTTTCAACGGGTGAAAAACTGTTTTTT. It encodes CAWSVSTGEKLFF.

This clone was seen a single time. V usage is TRBV7-9 and J usage is TRBJ2-5; tentatively, D is TRBD2 (7 bases). The CDR3 has 14 residues. CDR1 is SEHNR and CDR2 is FQNEAQ in the germline V gene (reference sequence). The V end lost 5 bases, the J end lost 1 base, and 11 bases lay between the germline ends. CDR3 residues: CASSRRGGQETQYF. The CDR3 nucleotides are TGTGCCAGCAGCAGAAGGGGGGGCCAAGAGACCCAGTACTTC. The whole variable domain, filled in from reference TRBV7-9 and TRBJ2-5, reads DTGVSQNPRHKITKRGQNVTFRCDPISEHNRLYWYRQTLGQGPEFLTYFQNEAQLEKSRLLSDRFSAERPKGSFSTLEIQRTEQGDSAMYLCASSRRGGQETQYFGPGTRLLVL.

This clone is a singleton in its sample. The chain carries TRBV19 and TRBJ1-4; the match to TRBD1 covers 12 bases. V trimming: 5 bases; J trimming: 11 bases; junction bases outside the gene matches: 6. The germline CDR1 and CDR2 sequences are LNHDA and SQIVND (reference sequence). This CDR3 has 14 amino acids. The CDR3 DNA follows: TGTGCCAGTAGTCTCGGGACAGGGGGCCGGAAACTGTTTTTT. Its protein is CASSLGTGGRKLFF.

This chain links TRBV7-9 with TRBJ2-6, with D possibly matching TRBD1 (5 bases). Germline CDR1 reads SEHNR; CDR2 reads FQNEAQ (reference sequence). This CDR3 contains 15 residues. The V end lost 5 bases, the J end lost 4 bases, and 12 bases lay between the germline ends. Here the CDR3 DNA reads TGTGCCAGCAGCGCTCAGGGTTCCGGGGCCAACGTCCTGACTTTC. This encodes CASSAQGSGANVLTF. The full variable domain, with the rest looked up from reference TRBV7-9 and TRBJ2-6, is DTGVSQNPRHKITKRGQNVTFRCDPISEHNRLYWYRQTLGQGPEFLTYFQNEAQLEKSRLLSDRFSAERPKGSFSTLEIQRTEQGDSAMYLCASSAQGSGANVLTFGAGSRLTVL.